This is a list of T cell receptor beta chains from one sample in a study of T cells after posttransplantation cyclophosphamide. TCRdb's copy holds only in-frame clones and misses some; the assay was immunoSEQ multiplex PCR. The record shows 34,000 or so clones for this sample, with no singletons present. Material for sequencing was PBMCs. The source of these receptors is a woman between 45 and 65 years old in good health and a related stem cell transplant donor. Each CDR3 is given with its conserved first and last residue. The D gene is left open where the match is weak. Rows may omit the clone size; those that give it use once, few, many or a size class.

TRBV7-6	NA	many	15	TRBJ1-1	TGTGCCAGCAGCCGATACGGAGGGGGGAACACTGAAGCTTTCTTT	CASSRYGGGNTEAFF
TRBV18	NA	many	15	TRBJ1-5	TGTGCCAGCTCACCACCCAAGGGGGGGACTCAGCCCCAGCATTTT	CASSPPKGGTQPQHF
TRBV10-2	TRBD1	many	14	TRBJ1-3	TGCGCCAGCAGCGAACAGGGGTTTGCAAACACCATATATTTT	CASSEQGFANTIYF
TRBV28	NA	many	13	TRBJ2-7	TGTGCCAGCAGGAGCTGGGGGGTCGACGAGCAGTACTTC	CASRSWGVDEQYF
TRBV4-2	TRBD2	many	17	TRBJ2-2	TGTGCCAGCAGTCCCGGGACTAGCGGAGGAAAAACCGGGGAGCTGTTTTTT	CASSPGTSGGKTGELFF
TRBV2	TRBD1	many	14	TRBJ1-1	TGTGCCAGCAGACGACAGGGGGGTTACACTGAAGCTTTCTTT	CASRRQGGYTEAFF
TRBV6-1	TRBD1	many	18	TRBJ1-5	TGTGCCAGCAGTGCCCAGCGGGGACAGGGGGCGGTCAATCAGCCCCAGCATTTT	CASSAQRGQGAVNQPQHF
TRBV9	NA	many	13	TRBJ2-3	TGTGCCAGCAGCCCTACTAGCACAGATACGCAGTATTTT	CASSPTSTDTQYF
TRBV7-3	NA	many	13	TRBJ1-5	TGTGCCAGCAGCTTAGCGGCGGGTCAGCCCCAGCATTTT	CASSLAAGQPQHF
TRBV19	NA	few	12	TRBJ1-2	TGTGCCAGTAGGGCACCGGGCTATGGCTACACCTTC	CASRAPGYGYTF
TRBV6-1	TRBD1	many	14	TRBJ1-5	TGTGCCAGCAGTGGGACAGGGGGGAATCAGCCCCAGCATTTT	CASSGTGGNQPQHF
TRBV7-9	NA	many	15	TRBJ1-1	TGTGCCAGCAGCCCGGCGGGACTCCGGAACACTGAAGCTTTCTTT	CASSPAGLRNTEAFF
TRBV28	NA	many	15	TRBJ2-5	TGTGCCAGCAGAGGGGCGGCCGGGGGCCAAGAGACCCAGTACTTC	CASRGAAGGQETQYF
TRBV25-1	TRBD2	NA	17	TRBJ2-3	TGTGCCAGCAGTGAAGCGCGTCTAGCGGGATACACAGATACGCAGTATTTT	CASSEARLAGYTDTQYF
TRBV6-5	TRBD1	NA	12	TRBJ2-7	TGTGCCAGCACCTCCGGGACAGGGGGCCGGTACTTC	CASTSGTGGRYF
TRBV5-1	TRBD1	NA	14	TRBJ1-2	TGCGCCAGCAGCTTGGGACAGGGGTCCTATGGCTACACCTTC	CASSLGQGSYGYTF
TRBV12-3/TRBV12-4	NA	NA	12	TRBJ1-5	TGTGCCAGCACCAGGGCCAATCAGCCCCAGCATTTT	CASTRANQPQHF
TRBV7-2	NA	many	14	TRBJ1-1	TGTGCCAGCAGCTTAAGCGTCGGGGGTACTGAAGCTTTCTTT	CASSLSVGGTEAFF
TRBV5-4	TRBD1	many	17	TRBJ1-1	TGTGCCAGCACCAAAGTCCCGGGACAGGGGGAAGAAACTGAAGCTTTCTTT	CASTKVPGQGEETEAFF
TRBV4-1	NA	many	15	TRBJ1-1	TGCGCCAGCAGCCAAGAAGGGGGTCTGAACACTGAAGCTTTCTTT	CASSQEGGLNTEAFF
TRBV9	TRBD2	few	12	TRBJ2-7	TGTGCCAGCGGGAGGGGCTATTACGAGCAGTACTTC	CASGRGYYEQYF
TRBV13	NA	few	17	TRBJ2-2	TGTGCCAGCAGCCCCCACCCACTAGGGGGAAACACCGGGGAGCTGTTTTTT	CASSPHPLGGNTGELFF
TRBV6-2/TRBV6-3	NA	many	10	TRBJ2-7	TGTGCCCCGTTTCCCTGCGAGCAGTACTTC	CAPFPCEQYF
TRBV4-1	TRBD2	many	16	TRBJ2-2	TGCGCCAGCAGCCTAACAGCGGGGGCGGGCACCGGGGAGCTGTTTTTT	CASSLTAGAGTGELFF
TRBV5-1	TRBD1	many	14	TRBJ2-7	TGCGCCAGCAGCACAGGACAGGGCCCGTACGAGCAGTACTTC	CASSTGQGPYEQYF
TRBV4-1	NA	many	12	TRBJ1-1	TGCGCCAGCAGCCCCGGTGCCCTAGGAGCTTTCTTT	CASSPGALGAFF
TRBV18	TRBD1	few	16	TRBJ2-7	TGTGCCAGCTCACCACCGTGGACAGGGTTATCCTACGAGCAGTACTTC	CASSPPWTGLSYEQYF
TRBV4-1	TRBD1	many	16	TRBJ2-7	TGCGCCAGCAGCCAATATCGGGGACAGGGCCCCTACGAGCAGTACTTC	CASSQYRGQGPYEQYF
TRBV27	NA	many	13	TRBJ1-5	TGTGCCAGCAGTTTGGGGAGGGGTCAGCCCCAGCATTTT	CASSLGRGQPQHF
TRBV6-1	TRBD1	few	16	TRBJ1-1	TGTGCCAGCAGTGAAGCGAGAGGGACAGGATACACTGAAGCTTTCTTT	CASSEARGTGYTEAFF
TRBV11-3	NA	many	15	TRBJ1-1	TGTGCCAGCAGCTTAGGAGGGGGTTCCAACACTGAAGCTTTCTTT	CASSLGGGSNTEAFF
TRBV29-1	TRBD1	NA	14	TRBJ1-2	TGCAGCGCGGACAGGGGGCGACTAAACTATGGCTACACCTTC	CSADRGRLNYGYTF
TRBV28	NA	NA	12	TRBJ2-5	TGTGCCAGCCGGCAGGGGAGAGAGACCCAGTACTTC	CASRQGRETQYF
TRBV28	TRBD2	many	16	TRBJ2-1	TGTGCCAGCAGTCCCTTCGCGGGAGTAAGGAACAATGAGCAGTTCTTC	CASSPFAGVRNNEQFF
TRBV19	TRBD2	many	15	TRBJ2-2	TGTGCCAGTAGTATTAAAGCTAGCGGCACCGGGGAGCTGTTTTTT	CASSIKASGTGELFF
TRBV2	TRBD1	many	11	TRBJ1-1	TGTGCCAGCAGTCCCCCGGACAGGTGGATCTTT	CASSPPDRWIF
TRBV5-1	TRBD1	few	16	TRBJ1-2	TGCGCCAGCAGCGCGGGACAGGGGCCCCAGGGACGTGGCTACACCTTC	CASSAGQGPQGRGYTF
TRBV6-2/TRBV6-3	TRBD1	many	16	TRBJ2-5	TGTGCCAGCAGTTACGTCTGGACAGGGTCAGGAGAGACCCAGTACTTC	CASSYVWTGSGETQYF
TRBV9	TRBD2	many	14	TRBJ2-1	TGTGCCAGCAGGGCTAGCGGGACCGGCAATGAGCAGTTCTTC	CASRASGTGNEQFF
TRBV29-1	TRBD1	NA	12	TRBJ1-1	TGCAGCGTTGGACAGGGTAGCCCTGAAGCTTTCTTT	CSVGQGSPEAFF
TRBV5-1	TRBD2	few	15	TRBJ2-5	TGCGCCAGCAGCTTGCCTAGCGGGAGGGATGAGACCCAGTACTTC	CASSLPSGRDETQYF
TRBV10-3	TRBD1	many	17	TRBJ1-2	TGTGCCATCAGCCCAGCCCCCGGGACAGGGGTGAACTATGGCTACACCTTC	CAISPAPGTGVNYGYTF
TRBV29-1	TRBD1	many	13	TRBJ1-1	TGCAGCGTTGCGCCGGACAGGGATACTGAAGCTTTCTTT	CSVAPDRDTEAFF
TRBV15	TRBD2	NA	16	TRBJ2-5	TGTGCCACCATGAATCGGCTAGCGGGAGGGCGAGAGACCCAGTACTTC	CATMNRLAGGRETQYF
TRBV6-5	TRBD2	few	15	TRBJ2-7	TGTGCCAGCAGTTACTCAGGCGGGAGTACCAACGAGCAGTACTTC	CASSYSGGSTNEQYF
TRBV4-3	NA	many	14	TRBJ2-7	TGCGCCAGCAGCCAAGAAGCCAGGGGTTACGAGCAGTACTTC	CASSQEARGYEQYF
TRBV6-2/TRBV6-3	TRBD1	many	17	TRBJ2-6	TGTGCCAGCACGGCAGGGACAGGGTTCTCCGGGGCCAACGTCCTGACTTTC	CASTAGTGFSGANVLTF
TRBV5-4	NA	many	13	TRBJ2-7	TGTGCCAGCAGCTTCGACTTGTCCTACGAGCAGTACTTC	CASSFDLSYEQYF
TRBV28	NA	many	18	TRBJ1-5	TGTGCCAGCAGTTTTCAAATGTTGGTGGGTCAGGACAATCAGCCCCAGCATTTT	CASSFQMLVGQDNQPQHF
TRBV6-6	NA	many	13	TRBJ1-1	TGTGCCAGCAGTTACTCGACAGTCACTGAAGCTTTCTTT	CASSYSTVTEAFF
TRBV6-1	TRBD1	many	15	TRBJ1-1	TGTGCCAGCAGTGCCCGGACAGGGGTCTTCACTGAAGCTTTCTTT	CASSARTGVFTEAFF
TRBV29-1	TRBD1	few	12	TRBJ2-3	TGCAGCGTTGTCACAGGGGCAGATACGCAGTATTTT	CSVVTGADTQYF
TRBV5-1	NA	many	14	TRBJ1-1	TGCGCCAGCAGCGGGGGGGGGCAAAACACTGAAGCTTTCTTT	CASSGGGQNTEAFF
TRBV7-6	TRBD2	NA	17	TRBJ2-5	TGTGCCAGCAGCCTCAGACTAGCGGGAGGGTCGGGAGAGACCCAGTACTTC	CASSLRLAGGSGETQYF
TRBV11-2	NA	many	14	TRBJ2-7	TGTGCCAGCAGCTTAGGGGTGACGGGTTCTAAGCAGTACTTC	CASSLGVTGSKQYF
TRBV2	TRBD2	many	16	TRBJ2-1	TGTGCCAGCAGTGAAGCCTTAGCGGGAGTCAACAATGAGCAGTTCTTC	CASSEALAGVNNEQFF
TRBV15	NA	many	14	TRBJ2-5	TGTGCCACCAGCAGAGATAGCGGACAAGAGACCCAGTACTTC	CATSRDSGQETQYF
TRBV5-5	NA	many	15	TRBJ1-5	TGTGCCAGCAGCTTGGGAGGTCCTAGCAATCAGCCCCAGCATTTT	CASSLGGPSNQPQHF